Listed below are T cell receptor beta chains from one sample, sequenced in a study of cytomegalovirus exposure and HLA in healthy donors. Assay: immunoSEQ multiplex PCR; the TCRdb copy retains only in-frame clones and omits some. The data hold roughly 250,000 clones, with around four fifths observed a single time. Sequences were obtained from PBMCs. All receptors come from a woman in her forties in good health and CMV-seropositive. Each CDR3 is given with its conserved first and last residue. D genes are given only for firm matches. Expanded clones are given a class, and other clones once, few, many or no size at all.

TRBD2,few,TRBJ2-3,TRBV7-3,TGTGCCAGCAGCTCGAGTGAGGGGACTAGCGTTGCAGATACGCAGTATTTT,CASSSSEGTSVADTQYF
TRBD2,NA,TRBJ2-5,TRBV5-8,TGTGCCAGCAGTTCGGGACTAGCGGGAAACCAAGAGACCCAGTACTTC,CASSSGLAGNQETQYF
TRBD2,NA,TRBJ2-1,TRBV9,TGTGCCAGCAGCCTCGGACTAGCGGGAGTTTTCTCCTACAATGAGCAGTTCTTC,CASSLGLAGVFSYNEQFF
NA,NA,TRBJ2-2,TRBV27,TGTGCCAGCAGTTCCCGCCGGTCTGCTACGAACACCGGGGAGCTGTTTTTT,CASSSRRSATNTGELFF
TRBD2,NA,TRBJ2-1,TRBV7-6,TGTGCCAGCAGCTCCCGGACTAGCTCGTACAATGAGCAGTTCTTC,CASSSRTSSYNEQFF
NA,NA,TRBJ2-3,TRBV7-3,TGTGCCAGCAGCTTAAGATTAGGAGGTGGTGCAGATACGCAGTATTTT,CASSLRLGGGADTQYF
TRBD2,NA,TRBJ2-2,TRBV18,TGTGCCAGCTCATCCCTCCTAGCGGGAGCGGCCGGGGAGCTGTTTTTT,CASSSLLAGAAGELFF
NA,NA,TRBJ2-7,TRBV15,TGTGCCACCAGCAGTCGGAGTGTCTTAAGTCCCCTGAGCTCCTACGAGCAGTACTTC,CATSSRSVLSPLSSYEQYF
NA,NA,TRBJ2-2,TRBV9,TGTGCCAGCAGCGGACAGAATATTATCACCGGGGAGCTGTTTTTT,CASSGQNIITGELFF
NA,NA,TRBJ2-4,TRBV4-3,TGCGCCAGCAGCCAAGGACGTGGGGATGGAGGCCGTATTCAGTACTTC,CASSQGRGDGGRIQYF
TRBD1,NA,TRBJ1-1,TRBV9,TGTGCCAGCAGCTCCACAGGGGACGGGGGCACTGAAGCTTTCTTT,CASSSTGDGGTEAFF
NA,NA,TRBJ1-6,TRBV7-2,TGTGCCAGCAGCTTAGAAGGGGCTCCCAATTCACCCCTCCACTTT,CASSLEGAPNSPLHF
NA,once,TRBJ1-5,TRBV7-2,TGTGCCAGCAGCTTAGAAACAGGCAATCAGCCCCAGCATTTT,CASSLETGNQPQHF
NA,NA,TRBJ2-1,TRBV6-4,TGTGCCAGCAGTGACTCGATAGGGGCACAGCAGTTCTTC,CASSDSIGAQQFF
NA,NA,TRBJ1-1,TRBV19,TGTGCCAGTAGTATAGAAGGGGGTGGAACTGAAGCTTTCTTT,CASSIEGGGTEAFF
NA,once,TRBJ1-2,TRBV6-1,TGTGCCGGGGGCCTTCAAGGGGTCTATGGCTACACCTTC,CAGGLQGVYGYTF
TRBD2,few,TRBJ2-2,TRBV10-3,TGTGCCATCAGCGCCAGCCGACTAGCGGGAGGTCACACCGGGGAGCTGTTTTTT,CAISASRLAGGHTGELFF
TRBD2,NA,TRBJ2-1,TRBV6-1,TGTGCCAGCAGTGAAACAGGAAGCGGGGGAAATGAGCAGTTCTTC,CASSETGSGGNEQFF
NA,NA,TRBJ1-3,TRBV30,TGTGCCTGGGGCCCAGGGGCTGGAAACACCATATATTTT,CAWGPGAGNTIYF
NA,NA,TRBJ1-2,TRBV30,TGTGCCTGGACTCCCCAGAGTACAGTGATCTTC,CAWTPQSTVIF